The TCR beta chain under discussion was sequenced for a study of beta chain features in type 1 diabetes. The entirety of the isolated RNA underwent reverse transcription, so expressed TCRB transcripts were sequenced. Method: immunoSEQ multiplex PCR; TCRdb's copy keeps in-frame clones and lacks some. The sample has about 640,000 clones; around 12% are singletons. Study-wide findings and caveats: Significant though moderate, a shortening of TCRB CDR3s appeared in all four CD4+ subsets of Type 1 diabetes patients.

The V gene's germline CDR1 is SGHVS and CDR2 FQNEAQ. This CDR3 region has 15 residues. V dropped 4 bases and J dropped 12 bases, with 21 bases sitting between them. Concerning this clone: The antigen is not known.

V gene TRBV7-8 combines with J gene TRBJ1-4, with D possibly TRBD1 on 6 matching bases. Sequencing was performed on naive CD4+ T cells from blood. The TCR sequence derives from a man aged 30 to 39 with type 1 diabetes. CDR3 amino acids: CASSYHRVDLVELFF. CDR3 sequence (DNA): TGTGCCAGCAGCTACCACAGGGTGGATCTGGTAGAACTGTTTTTT. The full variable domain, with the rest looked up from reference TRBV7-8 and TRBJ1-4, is GAGVSQSPRYKVAKRGQDVALRCDPISGHVSLFWYQQALGQGPEFLTYFQNEAQLDKSGLPSDRFFAERPEGSVSTLKIQRTQQEDSAVYLCASSYHRVDLVELFFGSGTQLSVL.